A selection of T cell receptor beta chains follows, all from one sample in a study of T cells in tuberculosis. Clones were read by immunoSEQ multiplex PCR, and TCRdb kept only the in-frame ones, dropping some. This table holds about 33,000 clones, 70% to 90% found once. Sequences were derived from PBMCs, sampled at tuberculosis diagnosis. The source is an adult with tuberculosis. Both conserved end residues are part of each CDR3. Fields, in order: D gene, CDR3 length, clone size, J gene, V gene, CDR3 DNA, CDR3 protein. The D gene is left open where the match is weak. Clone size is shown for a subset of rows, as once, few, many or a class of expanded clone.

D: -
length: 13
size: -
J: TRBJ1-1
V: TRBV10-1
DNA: TGCGCCAGCAGTGAGTCCGGCGGTTTAGAAGCTTTCTTT
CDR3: CASSESGGLEAFF

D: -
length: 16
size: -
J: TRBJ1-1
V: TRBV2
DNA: TGTGCCAGCAGTGAACTGCCGACGGAGAGAACAACTGAAGCTTTCTTT
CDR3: CASSELPTERTTEAFF

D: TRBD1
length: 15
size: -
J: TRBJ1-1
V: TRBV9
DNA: TGTGCCAGCACCCCTTGGGGGACAGGGGGCACTGAAGCTTTCTTT
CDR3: CASTPWGTGGTEAFF

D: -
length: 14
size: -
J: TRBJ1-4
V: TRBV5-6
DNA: TGTGCCAGCAGCTTGACTCAGCCGGGGGAAAAACTGTTTTTT
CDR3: CASSLTQPGEKLFF

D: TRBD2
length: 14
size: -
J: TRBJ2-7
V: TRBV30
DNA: TGTGCCACACAGGGACTAGCGGCGTCCTACGAGCAGTACTTC
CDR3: CATQGLAASYEQYF

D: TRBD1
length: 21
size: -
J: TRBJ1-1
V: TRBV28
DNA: TGTGCCAGCAGTTTATCGGCCGCGTGGGACAGGGGAGGGGGAATGAACACTGAAGCTTTCTTT
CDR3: CASSLSAAWDRGGGMNTEAFF

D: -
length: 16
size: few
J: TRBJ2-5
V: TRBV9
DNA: TGTGCCAGCAGCGTAGATCCCGCATCGGGAGCGGAGACCCAGTACTTC
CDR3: CASSVDPASGAETQYF

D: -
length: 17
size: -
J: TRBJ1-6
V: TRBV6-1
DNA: TGTGCCAGCAGTGAAGAATCCGGGACAAGCTATAATTCACCCCTCCACTTT
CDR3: CASSEESGTSYNSPLHF

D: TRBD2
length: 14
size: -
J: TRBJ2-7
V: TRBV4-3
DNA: TGCGCCAGCAGCCAAGATCTAGCGGTCAACGAGCAGTACTTC
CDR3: CASSQDLAVNEQYF

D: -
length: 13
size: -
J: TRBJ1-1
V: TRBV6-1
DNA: TGTGCCAGCAGCGCTACTGTGCACACTGAAGCTTTCTTT
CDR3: CASSATVHTEAFF

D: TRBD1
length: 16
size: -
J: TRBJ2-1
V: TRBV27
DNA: TGTGCCAGCAGTTTTATCGGGCAGGGGGCCTACAAAGAGCAGTTCTTC
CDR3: CASSFIGQGAYKEQFF

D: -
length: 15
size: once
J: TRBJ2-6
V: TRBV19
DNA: TGTGCCAGTAGTATAGGGGGAGCTGGGGCCAACGTCCTGACTTTC
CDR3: CASSIGGAGANVLTF

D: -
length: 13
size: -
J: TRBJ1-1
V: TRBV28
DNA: TGTGCCAGCACCAAGGAGGCCCTAACTGAAGCTTTCTTT
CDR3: CASTKEALTEAFF

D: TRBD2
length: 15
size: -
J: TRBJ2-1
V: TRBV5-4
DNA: TGTGCCAGCAGACTTAGCGGGAGCTCCTACAATGAGCAGTTCTTC
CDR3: CASRLSGSSYNEQFF

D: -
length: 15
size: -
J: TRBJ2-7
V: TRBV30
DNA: TGTGCCTGGAGTGTAATCGGCAGGGGGGCCTACGAGCAGTACTTC
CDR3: CAWSVIGRGAYEQYF

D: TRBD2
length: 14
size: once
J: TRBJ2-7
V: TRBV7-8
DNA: TGTGCCAGCAGCGATGGGGCGGGAGTCTACGAGCAGTACTTC
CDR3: CASSDGAGVYEQYF

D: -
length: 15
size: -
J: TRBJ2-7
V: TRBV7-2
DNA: TGTGCCAGCAGCTTGGCCCTGACTAGTGCCTACGAGCAGTACTTC
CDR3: CASSLALTSAYEQYF

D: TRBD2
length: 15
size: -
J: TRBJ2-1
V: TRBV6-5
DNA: TGTGCCAGCAGTTACGGGACTAGCGGCGCTTCGGAGCAGTTCTTC
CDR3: CASSYGTSGASEQFF

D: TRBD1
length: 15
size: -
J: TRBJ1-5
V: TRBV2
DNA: TGTGCCAGCAGTGAGGGACAGAATAGCAATCAGCCCCAGCATTTT
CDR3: CASSEGQNSNQPQHF

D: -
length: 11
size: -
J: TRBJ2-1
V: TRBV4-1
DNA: TGCGCCAGCAGCCTACTTCATGAGCAGTTCTTC
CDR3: CASSLLHEQFF

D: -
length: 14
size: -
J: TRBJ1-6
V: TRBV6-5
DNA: TGTGCCAGCAGTTCAACAGGGATAGGTTCACCCCTCCACTTT
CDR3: CASSSTGIGSPLHF

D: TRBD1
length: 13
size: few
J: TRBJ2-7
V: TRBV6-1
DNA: TGTGCCAGCCGCGACAGGGTAACCTACGAGCAGTACTTC
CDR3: CASRDRVTYEQYF

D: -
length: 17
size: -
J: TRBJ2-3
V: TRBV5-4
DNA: TGTGCCAGCAGCTTGGGGGGGGATGGCACCCACAGGGGTACGCAGTATTTT
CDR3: CASSLGGDGTHRGTQYF

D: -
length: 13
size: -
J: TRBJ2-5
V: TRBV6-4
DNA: TGTGCCAGCAGTGAAGAGGCGGGAGAGACCCAGTACTTC
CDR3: CASSEEAGETQYF

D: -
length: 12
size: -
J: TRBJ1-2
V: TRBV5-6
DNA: TGTGCCAGCACCGAGGGACTAAAAGCCCATACCTTC
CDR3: CASTEGLKAHTF